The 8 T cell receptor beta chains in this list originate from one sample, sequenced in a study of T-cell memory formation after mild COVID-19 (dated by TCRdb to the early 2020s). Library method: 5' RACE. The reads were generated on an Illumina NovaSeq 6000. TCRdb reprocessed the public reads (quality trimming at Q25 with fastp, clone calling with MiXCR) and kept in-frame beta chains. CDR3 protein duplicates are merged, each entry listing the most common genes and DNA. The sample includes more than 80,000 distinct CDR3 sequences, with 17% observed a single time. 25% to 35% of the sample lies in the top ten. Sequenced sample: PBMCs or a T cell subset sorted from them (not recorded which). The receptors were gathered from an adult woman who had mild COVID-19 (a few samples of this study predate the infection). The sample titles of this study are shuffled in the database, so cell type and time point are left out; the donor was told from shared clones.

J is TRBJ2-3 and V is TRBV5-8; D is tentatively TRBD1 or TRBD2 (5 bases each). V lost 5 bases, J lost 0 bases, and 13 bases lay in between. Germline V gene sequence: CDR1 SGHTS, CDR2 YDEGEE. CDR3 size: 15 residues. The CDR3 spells CASSFRGISTDTQYF. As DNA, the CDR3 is TGTGCCAGCAGTTTCCGGGGCATTAGCACAGATACGCAGTATTTT. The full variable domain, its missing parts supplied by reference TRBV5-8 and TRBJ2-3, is EAGVTQSPTHLIKTRGQQATLRCSPISGHTSVYWYQQALGLGLQFLLWYDEGEERNRGNFPPRFSGRQFPNYSSELNVNALELEDSALYLCASSFRGISTDTQYFGPGTRLTVL.

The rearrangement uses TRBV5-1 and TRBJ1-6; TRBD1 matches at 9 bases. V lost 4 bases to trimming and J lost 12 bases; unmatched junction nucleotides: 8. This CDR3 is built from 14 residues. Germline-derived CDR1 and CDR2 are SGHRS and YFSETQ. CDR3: CASSAGTGKGPLHF. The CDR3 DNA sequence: TGCGCCAGCAGCGCCGGGACAGGGAAAGGACCCCTCCACTTT.

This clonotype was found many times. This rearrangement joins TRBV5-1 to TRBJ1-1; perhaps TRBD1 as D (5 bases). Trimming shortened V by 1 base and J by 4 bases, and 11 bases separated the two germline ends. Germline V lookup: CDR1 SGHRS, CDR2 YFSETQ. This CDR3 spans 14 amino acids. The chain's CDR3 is CASSLWGGGTEAFF. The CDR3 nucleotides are TGCGCCAGCAGCTTGTGGGGGGGAGGCACTGAAGCTTTCTTT.

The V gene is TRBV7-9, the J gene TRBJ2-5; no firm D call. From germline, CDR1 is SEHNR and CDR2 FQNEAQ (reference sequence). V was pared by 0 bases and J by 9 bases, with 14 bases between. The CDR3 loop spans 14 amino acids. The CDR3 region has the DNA TGTGCCAGCAGCTTAGCGGGCCAAACCCGATCCCAGTACTTC. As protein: CASSLAGQTRSQYF.

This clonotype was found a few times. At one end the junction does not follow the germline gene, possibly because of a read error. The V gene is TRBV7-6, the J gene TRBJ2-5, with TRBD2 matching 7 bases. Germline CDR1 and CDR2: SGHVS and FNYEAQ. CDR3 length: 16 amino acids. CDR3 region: CASSSPGLYYQEAQYF. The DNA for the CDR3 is TGTGCCAGCAGCTCTCCGGGACTATATTACCAAGAGGCCCAGTACTTC.

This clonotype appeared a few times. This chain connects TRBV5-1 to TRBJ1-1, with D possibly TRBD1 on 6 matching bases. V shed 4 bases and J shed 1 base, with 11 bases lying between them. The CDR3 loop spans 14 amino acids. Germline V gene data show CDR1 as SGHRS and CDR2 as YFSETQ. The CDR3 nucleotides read TGCGCCAGCAGCGCCTGGACAGAGAACACTGAAGCTTTCTTT. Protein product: CASSAWTENTEAFF.

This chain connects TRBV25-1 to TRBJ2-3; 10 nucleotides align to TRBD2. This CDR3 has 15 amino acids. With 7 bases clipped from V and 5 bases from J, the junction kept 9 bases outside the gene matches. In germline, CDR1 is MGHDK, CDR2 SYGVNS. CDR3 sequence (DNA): TGTGCCAGCACCGGAAAACTAGCGGGGAGAGATACGCAGTATTTT. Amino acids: CASTGKLAGRDTQYF.

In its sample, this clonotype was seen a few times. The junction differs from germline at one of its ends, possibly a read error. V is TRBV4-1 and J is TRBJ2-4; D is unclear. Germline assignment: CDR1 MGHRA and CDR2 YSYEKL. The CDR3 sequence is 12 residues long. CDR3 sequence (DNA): TGCGCCAGCAGCCAAGCCCAAAACATTCAGTACTTC. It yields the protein CASSQAQNIQYF.